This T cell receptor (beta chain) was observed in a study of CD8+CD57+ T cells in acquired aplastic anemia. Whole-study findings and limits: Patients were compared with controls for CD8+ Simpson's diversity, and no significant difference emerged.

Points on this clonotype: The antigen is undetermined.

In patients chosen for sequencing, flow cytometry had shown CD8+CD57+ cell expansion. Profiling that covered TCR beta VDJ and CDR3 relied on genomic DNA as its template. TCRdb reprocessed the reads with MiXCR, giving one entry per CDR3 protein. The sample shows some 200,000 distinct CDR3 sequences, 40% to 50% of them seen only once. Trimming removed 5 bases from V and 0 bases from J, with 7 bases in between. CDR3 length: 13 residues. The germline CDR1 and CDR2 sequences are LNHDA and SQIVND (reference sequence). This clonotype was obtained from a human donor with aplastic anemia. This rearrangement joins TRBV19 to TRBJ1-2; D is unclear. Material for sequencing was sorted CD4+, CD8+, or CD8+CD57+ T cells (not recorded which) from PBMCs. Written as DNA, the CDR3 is TGTGCCAGTAGTTGGGCGGCTAACTATGGCTACACCTTC. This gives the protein CASSWAANYGYTF.